Each of the 24 T cell receptor beta chains below was sequenced from the same sample in a study of blood T cell repertoires in COVID-19. TCRdb keeps only in-frame clones here, not all; method: immunoSEQ multiplex PCR. The table shows some 410,000 clones, with approximately 88% occurring only once. Sequencing was carried out using PBMCs or T cells enriched from blood (not recorded which). Every receptor here comes from a woman aged 25 to 39 with acute COVID-19.

The chain has TRBV4-1 and TRBJ1-5; D is uncertain. Germline CDR1 reads MGHRA; CDR2 reads YSYEKL. CDR3 size: 16 residues. The V end was cut by 0 bases, the J end by 3 bases, with 12 bases between. The CDR3 DNA follows: TGCGCCAGCAGCCAAGATCTGGCCAGGAACAATCAGCCCCAGCATTTT. Translated, it gives CASSQDLARNNQPQHF.

The V and J genes are TRBV9 and TRBJ2-2; 7 bases line up with TRBD1. The CDR3 consists of 15 residues. V was pared by 3 bases and J by 0 bases, with 2 bases of the junction left unmatched. CDR1 is SGDLS and CDR2 is YYNGEE in the germline V gene. The CDR3 DNA follows: TGTGCCAGCAGCGCACAGGGGACGAACACCGGGGAGCTGTTTTTT. Residues: CASSAQGTNTGELFF.

The gene calls are TRBV5-8 and TRBJ1-4; D is unclear. CDR1 is SGHTS, CDR2 YDEGEE, per germline. CDR3 length: 13 amino acids. V lost 4 bases to trimming and J lost 8 bases, with 12 bases between them. The CDR3, as DNA: TGTGCCAGCAGCACGGGGAGAGGGGAAAAACTGTTTTTT. This gives the protein CASSTGRGEKLFF.

The V and J genes are TRBV11-2 and TRBJ1-2, with 7 bases fitting TRBD1. The CDR3 spans 14 residues. Germline V gene lookup returns CDR1 SGHAT and CDR2 FQNNGV. With 3 bases clipped from V and 7 bases from J, the junction kept 8 bases outside the gene matches. The CDR3 sequence is CASSLTGSPRGYTF. For the CDR3, the DNA is TGTGCCAGCAGCTTGACAGGGTCGCCGCGTGGCTACACCTTC.

This clone was found once. The chain uses TRBV7-9 and TRBJ2-7; 8 bases map to TRBD1. This CDR3 is built from 16 residues. The germline V gene has CDR1 SEHNR and CDR2 FQNEAQ (reference sequence). J was trimmed by 3 bases and V by 5 bases; bases with no gene match: 12. CDR3 DNA: TGTGCCAGCAGCCCACGACAGGGGACACGCATCTACGAGCAGTACTTC. Translated, it gives CASSPRQGTRIYEQYF.

The CDR3 sequence: CASGLVTTGVYSNQPQHF. The CDR3 bases are TGTGCTAGTGGTTTGGTAACCACAGGGGTATATAGCAATCAGCCCCAGCATTTT. The chain is built from TRBV12-5 and TRBJ1-5; 7 positions match TRBD1. The CDR3 contains 18 residues. The junction had 8 bases not matched to a gene; V was cut back by 0 bases and J by 0 bases. Germline CDR1 LGHNT, CDR2 FRNRAP. The entire variable domain, with the rest obtained from reference TRBV12-5 and TRBJ1-5, is as follows: DARVTQTPRHKVTEMGQEVTMRCQPILGHNTVFWYRQTMMQGLELLAYFRNRAPLDDSGMPKDRFSAEMPDATLATLKIQPSEPRDSAVYFCASGLVTTGVYSNQPQHFGDGTRLSIL.

The V and J genes are TRBV29-1 and TRBJ2-7; D is possibly TRBD2 (5 bases). V was shortened by 6 bases and J by 7 bases, with 16 bases between the two germline ends. The length of the CDR3 is 12 residues. Germline values: CDR1 SQVTM, CDR2 ANQGSEA. The CDR3 is CSVTSPGGEQYF. In DNA, the CDR3 is TGCAGCGTGACCTCTCCTGGAGGAGAGCAGTACTTC.

As concerns this clone: This CDR3 is also generated by other DNA sequences in the sample. The J gene is TRBJ1-4, the V gene TRBV5-1, with 7 bases matching TRBD1. In germline, CDR1 is SGHRS, CDR2 YFSETQ. Trimming at V came to 2 bases and at J to 3 bases, leaving 1 base not matched to a gene. The CDR3 is 14 amino acids. The CDR3 reads CASSLDRANEKLFF. CDR3 bases: TGCGCCAGCAGCTTAGACAGGGCTAATGAAAAACTGTTTTTT.

The chain is built from TRBV9 and TRBJ1-1; D might be TRBD1 (5 bases). Germline values: CDR1 SGDLS, CDR2 YYNGEE. V was cut by 6 bases and J by 3 bases, with 21 bases left in between. This CDR3 has 16 amino acids. In DNA, the CDR3 is TGTGCCAGCAATGATATTAGAACAGGTTCCCACACTGAAGCTTTCTTT. This encodes CASNDIRTGSHTEAFF.

The rearrangement uses TRBV6-5 and TRBJ2-7; weak D call: TRBD2 (6 bases). V was shortened by 2 bases and J by 2 bases, with 16 bases between the two germline ends. The CDR3 has 16 amino acids. The germline gives CDR1 MNHEY, CDR2 SVGAGI. The CDR3 nucleotides are TGTGCCAGCAGTTACCCTTCCGGACGGGGGACCTACGAGCAGTACTTC. Its protein product is CASSYPSGRGTYEQYF.

This clone has only a few counts. The chain combines TRBV30 with TRBJ1-5, with D perhaps TRBD1 (5 bases). The germline V gene encodes CDR1 GTSNPN and CDR2 SVGIG (reference sequence). V lost 1 base to trimming and J lost 7 bases, with 8 bases between them. The CDR3 spans 12 residues. Written as DNA, the CDR3 is TGTGCCTGGAGTGGGCAGGGCCAGCCCCAGCATTTT. It is translated as CAWSGQGQPQHF.

This chain uses TRBV5-5 with TRBJ1-5; a weak D match, TRBD1 (5 bases). V was trimmed by 2 bases and J by 6 bases, leaving 12 bases between them. Germline V CDR1 and CDR2: SGHKS, YYEKEE (reference sequence). The CDR3 runs to 14 residues. CDR3 loop: CASSLTRVGQPQHF. CDR3 sequence (DNA): TGTGCCAGCAGCTTAACCAGGGTCGGTCAGCCCCAGCATTTT.

The rearrangement links TRBV24-1 to TRBJ1-1, with D possibly TRBD1 on 5 matching bases. Trimming pared 12 bases from V and 5 bases from J, leaving 24 bases between. This CDR3 comprises 15 residues. In germline, CDR1 is KGHDR, CDR2 SFDVKD. The DNA for the CDR3 is TGTGCCCCCATTCGTCTACTGGGGGGGGGTACTGAAGCTTTCTTT. Translating it yields CAPIRLLGGGTEAFF.

The V gene is TRBV30, the J gene TRBJ2-7; D is unresolved. V lost 0 bases, J lost 0 bases, and 3 bases lay in between. This CDR3 is 12 amino acids long. From germline, CDR1 is GTSNPN and CDR2 SVGIG (reference sequence). The DNA for the CDR3 is TGTGCCTGGAGTGTGGCCTCCTACGAGCAGTACTTC. Protein sequence: CAWSVASYEQYF.

The chain is built from TRBV7-6 and TRBJ2-2, with TRBD1 as a possible D gene (6 bases). Germline CDR1 and CDR2: SGHVS and FNYEAQ. The ends were cut back, 5 bases at V and 1 base at J, with 14 bases in the middle. The CDR3 runs to 16 residues. The CDR3 here is CASSRSPGQNTGELFF. CDR3 DNA: TGTGCCAGCAGCAGAAGTCCGGGACAGAACACCGGGGAGCTGTTTTTT.

This clone was detected only a few times. This rearrangement joins TRBV7-9 to TRBJ2-1, with TRBD2 matching 13 bases. The CDR3 runs to 16 residues. The germline V gene encodes CDR1 SEHNR and CDR2 FQNEAQ (reference sequence). J was trimmed by 5 bases and V by 4 bases; bases with no gene match: 5. CDR3 in DNA: TGTGCCAGCAGCTCGAGACTAGCGGGGGGTAACAATGAGCAGTTCTTC. Its protein product is CASSSRLAGGNNEQFF.

V and J are TRBV6-5 and TRBJ1-3; D gene ambiguous. This CDR3 contains 14 residues. V lost 2 bases and J lost 0, with 5 bases in between. Germline V gene lookup returns CDR1 MNHEY and CDR2 SVGAGI. The CDR3 DNA sequence: TGTGCCAGCAGTTACGGGCCCTCTGGAAACACCATATATTTT. This sequence encodes CASSYGPSGNTIYF.

The rearrangement joins TRBV18 to TRBJ1-4; 8 nucleotides agree with TRBD1. Germline assignment: CDR1 KGHSH and CDR2 LQKENI. The CDR3 consists of 18 residues. The junction had 10 bases not matched to a gene; V was cut back by 4 bases and J by 0 bases. The CDR3 protein is CASSLDRGATSTNEKLFF. In DNA form, the CDR3 reads TGTGCCAGCTCACTCGACAGGGGCGCAACCTCAACTAATGAAAAACTGTTTTTT.

The chain is built from TRBV9 and TRBJ1-1; 7 bases agree with TRBD1. V was clipped by 4 bases and J by 3 bases; unmatched bases: 3. This CDR3 comprises 13 residues. Germline assignment: CDR1 SGDLS and CDR2 YYNGEE. CDR3 amino acids: CASSPQGDTEAFF. CDR3 nucleotides: TGTGCCAGCAGCCCCCAGGGGGACACTGAAGCTTTCTTT.

The genes are TRBV4-1 and TRBJ2-7, with D unclear. CDR1 and CDR2 from the germline V gene are MGHRA and YSYEKL. Trimming stripped 1 base from V and 2 bases from J, with 12 bases between. The CDR3 is made up of 15 amino acids. This CDR3 reads CASSQGLYGAYEQYF. The CDR3 DNA is TGCGCCAGCAGCCAAGGTTTATACGGTGCCTACGAGCAGTACTTC.

CDR3 nucleotide sequence: TGTGCCAGCAGTGATACCGGGACAGGGGCGTCCTACGAGCAGTACTTC. The encoded protein is CASSDTGTGASYEQYF. The chain links TRBV6-1 to TRBJ2-7; 10 nucleotides agree with TRBD1. Germline CDR1 and CDR2: MNHNS and SASEGT. The CDR3 consists of 16 residues. J lost 1 base, V lost 3 bases, and 6 bases had no gene match.

The rearrangement uses TRBV6-5 and TRBJ2-1; D possibly corresponds to TRBD2 (5 bases). CDR3 length: 15 residues. V was cut by 7 bases and J by 10 bases, with 23 bases left in between. Per germline, CDR1 MNHEY and CDR2 SVGAGI. The CDR3 loop reads CASTPTLTSFGEQFF. The CDR3 bases are TGTGCCAGCACCCCGACCCTTACTAGTTTTGGGGAGCAGTTCTTC.

This clone came up a few times. The chain employs TRBV9 and TRBJ1-1; the D gene is possibly TRBD1 (5 bases). V was cut by 2 bases and J by 2 bases, with 13 bases left in between. The germline CDR1 and CDR2 sequences are SGDLS and YYNGEE. CDR3 length equals 15 residues. The CDR3 loop reads CASSVNPTANTEAFF. As DNA, the CDR3 is TGTGCCAGCAGCGTCAACCCGACAGCAAACACTGAAGCTTTCTTT.

V usage is TRBV7-9 and J usage is TRBJ1-5, with TRBD1 matching 7 bases. V was pared by 2 bases and J by 5 bases, with 3 bases of the junction left unmatched. The V gene's germline CDR1 is SEHNR and CDR2 FQNEAQ (reference sequence). This CDR3 is built from 14 residues. The CDR3 nucleotides are TGTGCCAGCAGCTTAAAAGGGGGCCATCAGCCCCAGCATTTT. Its translation: CASSLKGGHQPQHF.